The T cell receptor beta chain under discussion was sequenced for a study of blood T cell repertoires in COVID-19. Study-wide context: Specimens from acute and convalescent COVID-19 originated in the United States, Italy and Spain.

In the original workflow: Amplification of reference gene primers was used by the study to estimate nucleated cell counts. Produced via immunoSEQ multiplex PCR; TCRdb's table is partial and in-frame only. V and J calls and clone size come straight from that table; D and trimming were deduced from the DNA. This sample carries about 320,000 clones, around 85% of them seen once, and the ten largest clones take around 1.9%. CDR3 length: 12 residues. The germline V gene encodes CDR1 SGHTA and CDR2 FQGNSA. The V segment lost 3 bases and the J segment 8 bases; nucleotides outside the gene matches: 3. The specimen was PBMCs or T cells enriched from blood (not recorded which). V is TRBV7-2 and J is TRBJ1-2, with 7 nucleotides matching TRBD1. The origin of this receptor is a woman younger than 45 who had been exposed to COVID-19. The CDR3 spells CASSFRGQGYTF. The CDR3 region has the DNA TGTGCCAGCAGCTTCAGGGGACAGGGCTACACCTTC.